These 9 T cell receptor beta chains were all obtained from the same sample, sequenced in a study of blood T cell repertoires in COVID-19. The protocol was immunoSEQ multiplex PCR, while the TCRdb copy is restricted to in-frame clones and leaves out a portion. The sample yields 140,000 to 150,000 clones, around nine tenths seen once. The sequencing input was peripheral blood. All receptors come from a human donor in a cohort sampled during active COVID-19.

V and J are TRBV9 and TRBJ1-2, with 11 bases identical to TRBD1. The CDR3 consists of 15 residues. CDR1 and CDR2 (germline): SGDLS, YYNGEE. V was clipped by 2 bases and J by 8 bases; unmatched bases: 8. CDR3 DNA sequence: TGTGCCAGCAGCGTGACCGGGACAGGGGGACGGGGCTACACCTTC. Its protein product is CASSVTGTGGRGYTF.

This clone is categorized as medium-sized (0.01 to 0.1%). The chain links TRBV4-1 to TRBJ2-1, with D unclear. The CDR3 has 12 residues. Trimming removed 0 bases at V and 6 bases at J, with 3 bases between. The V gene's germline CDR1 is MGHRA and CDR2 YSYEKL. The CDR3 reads CASSQDRNEQFF. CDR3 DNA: TGCGCCAGCAGCCAAGACCGCAATGAGCAGTTCTTC.

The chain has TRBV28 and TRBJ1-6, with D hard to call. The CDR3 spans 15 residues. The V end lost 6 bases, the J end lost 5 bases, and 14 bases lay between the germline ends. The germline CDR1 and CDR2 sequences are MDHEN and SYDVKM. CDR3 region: CASRQGRINNSPLHF. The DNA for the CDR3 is TGTGCCAGCAGACAAGGGAGAATCAATAATTCACCCCTCCACTTT.

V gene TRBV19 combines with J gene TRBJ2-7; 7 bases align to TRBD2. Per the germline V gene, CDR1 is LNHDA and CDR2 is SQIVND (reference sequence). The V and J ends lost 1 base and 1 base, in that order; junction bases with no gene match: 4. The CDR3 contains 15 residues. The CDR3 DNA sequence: TGTGCCAGTAGTATAGCTCAGGGAGGGTCCTACGAGCAGTACTTC. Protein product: CASSIAQGGSYEQYF.

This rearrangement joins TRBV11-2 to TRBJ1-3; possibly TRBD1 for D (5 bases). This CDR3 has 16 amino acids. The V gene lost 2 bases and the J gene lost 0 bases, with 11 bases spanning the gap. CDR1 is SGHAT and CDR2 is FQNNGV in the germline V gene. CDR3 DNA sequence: TGTGCCAGCAGCTTAAGGGGCGGCAGCTCTGGAAACACCATATATTTT. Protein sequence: CASSLRGGSSGNTIYF.

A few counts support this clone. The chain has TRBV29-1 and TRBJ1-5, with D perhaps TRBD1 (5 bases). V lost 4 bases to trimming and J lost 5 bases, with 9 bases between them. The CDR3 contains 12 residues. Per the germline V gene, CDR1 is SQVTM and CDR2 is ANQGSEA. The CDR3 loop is CSVVVGHQPQHF. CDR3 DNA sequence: TGCAGCGTTGTTGTGGGGCATCAGCCCCAGCATTTT.

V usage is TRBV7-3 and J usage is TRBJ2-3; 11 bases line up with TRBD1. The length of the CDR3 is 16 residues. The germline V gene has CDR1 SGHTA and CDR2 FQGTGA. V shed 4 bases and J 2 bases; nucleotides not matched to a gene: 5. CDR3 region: CASSSPDRGLTDTQYF. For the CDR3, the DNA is TGTGCCAGCAGCTCCCCGGACAGGGGGCTCACAGATACGCAGTATTTT.

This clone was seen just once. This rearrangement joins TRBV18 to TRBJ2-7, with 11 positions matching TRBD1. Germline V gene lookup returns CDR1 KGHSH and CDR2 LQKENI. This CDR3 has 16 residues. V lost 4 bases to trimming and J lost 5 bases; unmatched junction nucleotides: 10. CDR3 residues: CASSQDRGRGSHEQYF. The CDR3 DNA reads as TGTGCCAGCTCACAGGACAGGGGGCGTGGGTCCCACGAGCAGTACTTC.

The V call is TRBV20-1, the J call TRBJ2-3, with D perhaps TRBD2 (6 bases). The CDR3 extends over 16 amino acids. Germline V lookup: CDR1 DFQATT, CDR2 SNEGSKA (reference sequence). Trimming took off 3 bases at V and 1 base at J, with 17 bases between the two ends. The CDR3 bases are TGCAGTGCTAGTACAGCGGGCCGACACCGCACAGATACGCAGTATTTT. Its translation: CSASTAGRHRTDTQYF.